Listed here are 29 T cell receptor beta chains from one sample, sequenced in a study of blood T cell repertoires in COVID-19. Profiling relied on immunoSEQ multiplex PCR, and the TCRdb table lists in-frame clones only, not all of them. Found here are around 300,000 clones, 75% to 90% of them singletons; the top ten hold 2% to 2.5%. What was sequenced was PBMCs or T cells enriched from blood (not recorded which). The receptors were sampled from a woman under 30 who had recovered from COVID-19.

The chain links TRBV7-2 to TRBJ2-5; 9 nucleotides agree with TRBD1. The CDR3 consists of 15 residues. In germline, CDR1 is SGHTA, CDR2 FQGNSA. With V trimmed by 3 bases and J by 5 bases, 7 bases remained unmatched. This CDR3 is CASSFQQGAGETQYF. The CDR3 nucleotides read TGTGCCAGCAGCTTCCAACAGGGGGCAGGGGAGACCCAGTACTTC.

The rearrangement uses TRBV2 and TRBJ2-2; 7 bases are a match to TRBD2. The ends lost 2 bases at V and 6 bases at J; junction bases unmatched: 3. CDR3 length: 14 amino acids. CDR1 and CDR2 from the germline V gene are SNHLY and FYNNEI. DNA for the CDR3: TGTGCCAGCAGTGAATTGGGAGGGTCCGGGGAGCTGTTTTTT. Amino acid sequence: CASSELGGSGELFF. Together with reference TRBV2 and TRBJ2-2, the CDR3 gives the full variable domain: EPEVTQTPSHQVTQMGQEVILRCVPISNHLYFYWYRQILGQKVEFLVSFYNNEISEKSEIFDDQFSVERPDGSNFTLKIRSTKLEDSAMYFCASSELGGSGELFFGEGSRLTVL.

The gene calls are TRBV6-5 and TRBJ2-4, with 7 bases lining up with TRBD2. The CDR3 contains 13 residues. CDR1 and CDR2 from the germline V gene are MNHEY and SVGAGI. J was trimmed by 6 bases and V by 8 bases; bases with no gene match: 7. The CDR3 nucleotides read TGTGCCAGCTACGGGGGGAATGGAAACATTCAGTACTTC. Translation gives CASYGGNGNIQYF.

Here the CDR3 DNA reads TGCGCCAGCAGCCAAGTCGGGGGGCGCGAGCAGTTCTTC. As protein: CASSQVGGREQFF. The chain couples TRBV4-1 to TRBJ2-1; D is possibly TRBD2 (7 bases). Trimming cost V 1 base and J 10 bases, with 11 bases left between them. Per germline, CDR1 MGHRA and CDR2 YSYEKL. The CDR3 extends over 13 amino acids.

The chain combines TRBV27 with TRBJ2-3; D remains ambiguous. Trimming stripped 5 bases from V and 1 base from J, with 7 bases between. CDR1 and CDR2 (germline): MNHEY, SMNVEV (reference sequence). CDR3 length equals 13 residues. The CDR3 is CASSPRGTDTQYF. DNA for the CDR3: TGTGCCAGCAGTCCCCGGGGCACAGATACGCAGTATTTT.

The chain is built from TRBV5-4 and TRBJ2-1; 8 bases line up with TRBD2. Trimming at V came to 0 bases and at J to 3 bases, leaving 5 bases not matched to a gene. The CDR3 extends over 16 amino acids. The germline gives CDR1 SGHNT, CDR2 YYREEE (reference sequence). CDR3 loop: CASSLAAGGLYNEQFF. DNA of the CDR3: TGTGCCAGCAGCTTGGCCGCGGGGGGCCTCTACAATGAGCAGTTCTTC.

This chain links TRBV9 with TRBJ2-7; no reliable D call. Trimming pared 2 bases from V and 0 bases from J, leaving 9 bases between. Germline assignment: CDR1 SGDLS and CDR2 YYNGEE. The CDR3 is 14 residues long. CDR3 region: CASSVALSSYEQYF. In DNA form, the CDR3 reads TGTGCCAGCAGCGTTGCGCTATCCTCCTACGAGCAGTACTTC. Full variable domain (missing parts from reference TRBV9 and TRBJ2-7): DSGVTQTPKHLITATGQRVTLRCSPRSGDLSVYWYQQSLDQGLQFLIQYYNGEERAKGNILERFSAQQFPDLHSELNLSSLELGDSALYFCASSVALSSYEQYFGPGTRLTVT.

The chain uses TRBV29-1 and TRBJ1-2; D not certain. Trimming pared 2 bases from V and 5 bases from J, leaving 12 bases between. CDR1 is SQVTM and CDR2 is ANQGSEA in the germline V gene. The CDR3 totals 13 residues. The CDR3 loop reads CSVEFAGGYGYTF. In DNA form, the CDR3 reads TGCAGCGTTGAATTCGCGGGTGGTTATGGCTACACCTTC.

This clone was seen a single time. The chain couples TRBV4-2 to TRBJ1-2; perhaps TRBD1 as D (5 bases). This CDR3 contains 15 residues. With 0 bases removed from V and 4 bases from J, the gap between germline ends came to 12 bases. Germline assignment: CDR1 LGHNA and CDR2 YNFKEQ. CDR3 protein: CASSQDTQGPYGYTF. The DNA for the CDR3 is TGTGCCAGCAGCCAAGATACCCAGGGCCCCTATGGCTACACCTTC.

The chain employs TRBV5-1 and TRBJ1-5; the D is unclear. The CDR3 sequence is 15 residues long. Trimming stripped 2 bases from V and 1 base from J, with 10 bases between. Germline lookup yields CDR1 SGHRS and CDR2 YFSETQ. The CDR3 nucleotides read TGCGCCAGCAGCTTTCCGTCAGTGAGCAATCAGCCCCAGCATTTT. It is translated as CASSFPSVSNQPQHF.

The rearrangement uses TRBV13 and TRBJ2-3, with 8 bases identical to TRBD2. V was clipped by 7 bases and J by 0 bases; unmatched bases: 12. Germline V CDR1 and CDR2: PRHDT, FYEKMQ (reference sequence). The CDR3 totals 17 residues. CDR3 DNA sequence: TGTGCCAGCAACCCACCGGGGGGGGCGCGTAGCACAGATACGCAGTATTTT. Encoded protein: CASNPPGGARSTDTQYF.

This chain links TRBV4-1 with TRBJ2-7, with 7 positions matching TRBD1. The CDR3 is 15 residues long. In germline, CDR1 is MGHRA, CDR2 YSYEKL. V was pared by 0 bases and J by 5 bases, with 7 bases of the junction left unmatched. The CDR3 region has the DNA TGCGCCAGCAGCCAAGACCTGACAGGGTACAACGAGCAGTACTTC. This sequence encodes CASSQDLTGYNEQYF.

This chain joins TRBV2 and TRBJ1-4; D is uncertain. Germline V gene lookup returns CDR1 SNHLY and CDR2 FYNNEI. This CDR3 has 15 residues. V was pared by 0 bases and J by 0 bases, with 5 bases between. The CDR3 loop is CASSEAAATNEKLFF. The DNA of the CDR3 is TGTGCCAGCAGTGAAGCTGCAGCAACTAATGAAAAACTGTTTTTT.

The chain carries TRBV2 and TRBJ1-6, with TRBD1 identical over 8 bases. From germline, CDR1 is SNHLY and CDR2 FYNNEI. The CDR3 consists of 15 residues. Trimming at V came to 6 bases and at J to 5 bases, leaving 6 bases not matched to a gene. CDR3 in DNA: TGTGCCAGCAGGGAGGACAGGGCCGATAATTCACCCCTCCACTTT. Translating gives CASREDRADNSPLHF.

The rearrangement joins TRBV3-1 (or the pseudogene TRBV3-2) to TRBJ1-2, with a possible D match to TRBD1 (6 bases). There are 14 residues in the CDR3. CDR1 is LGHDT and CDR2 is YNNKEL in the germline V gene (reference sequence). Trimming stripped 4 bases from V and 5 bases from J, with 14 bases between. CDR3 bases: TGTGCCAGCAGCCCGAGCGGGACAAGATATGGCTACACCTTC. Translated: CASSPSGTRYGYTF.

The chain recombines TRBV3-1 (or the pseudogene TRBV3-2) with TRBJ2-7; tentative D call: TRBD1 (6 bases). Germline V gives CDR1 LGHDT, CDR2 YNNKEL (reference sequence). CDR3 length: 11 residues. V shed 4 bases and J shed 11 bases, with 12 bases lying between them. Here the CDR3 DNA reads TGTGCCAGCAGCCGAGGACAGTTGAAGTACTTC. The encoded protein is CASSRGQLKYF.

The chain employs TRBV4-2 and TRBJ2-7; 10 bases agree with TRBD1. This CDR3 contains 15 residues. CDR1 and CDR2 from the germline V gene are LGHNA and YNFKEQ. V gave up 4 bases and J gave up 4 bases; unmatched junction bases: 7. CDR3 in DNA: TGTGCCAGCAGCCCCCGGGACAGGGGTGGTTACGAGCAGTACTTC. It is translated as CASSPRDRGGYEQYF.

The rearrangement uses TRBV6-6 and TRBJ1-1; no clear D. Per germline, CDR1 MNHNY and CDR2 SVGAGI (reference sequence). The CDR3 loop spans 12 amino acids. V was trimmed by 6 bases and J by 4 bases, leaving 9 bases between them. This CDR3 reads CASSPSGTEAFF. In DNA, the CDR3 is TGTGCCAGCAGCCCTAGTGGCACTGAAGCTTTCTTT.

The CDR3 spells CSATGRTEAFF. The CDR3 nucleotides are TGCAGTGCTACGGGGAGGACTGAAGCTTTCTTT. This chain uses TRBV20-1 with TRBJ1-1; no clear D. CDR1 and CDR2 from the germline V gene are DFQATT and SNEGSKA (reference sequence). The CDR3 spans 11 residues. V gave up 4 bases and J gave up 5 bases, with 8 bases separating them.

This clone was counted once. This chain uses TRBV18 with TRBJ2-7; TRBD1 might be the D (5 bases). V was clipped by 3 bases and J by 0 bases, with 15 bases between them. From germline, CDR1 is KGHSH and CDR2 LQKENI. The CDR3 totals 16 residues. The chain's CDR3 is CASSPPDRTNSYEQYF. DNA for the CDR3: TGTGCCAGCTCACCGCCTGACAGAACCAACTCCTACGAGCAGTACTTC. Full variable domain (missing parts from reference TRBV18 and TRBJ2-7): NAGVMQNPRHLVRRRGQEARLRCSPMKGHSHVYWYRQLPEEGLKFMVYLQKENIIDESGMPKERFSAEFPKEGPSILRIQQVVRGDSAAYFCASSPPDRTNSYEQYFGPGTRLTVT.

The V and J genes are TRBV12-5 and TRBJ1-2; D is unresolved. The germline CDR1 and CDR2 sequences are LGHNT and FRNRAP. The CDR3 totals 15 residues. V lost 0 bases, J lost 13 bases, and 21 bases lay in between. The CDR3 loop is CASGLVLGTGVKVTF. CDR3 sequence (DNA): TGTGCTAGTGGTTTGGTATTAGGAACGGGAGTCAAGGTCACCTTC.

The genes are TRBV5-8 and TRBJ2-5; weak D call: TRBD1 (6 bases). This CDR3 contains 16 residues. CDR1 and CDR2 from the germline V gene are SGHTS and YDEGEE. Trimming cost V 4 bases and J 5 bases, with 21 bases left between them. The CDR3 protein is CASSLGETGFMETQYF. The CDR3 nucleotides read TGTGCCAGCAGCCTGGGCGAAACAGGGTTTATGGAGACCCAGTACTTC.

Remarks on this clone: Other DNA sequences within the sample encode an identical CDR3. This chain connects TRBV28 to TRBJ2-7; 7 nucleotides agree with TRBD2. The CDR3 is 14 residues long. Germline V gives CDR1 MDHEN, CDR2 SYDVKM. V was pared by 5 bases and J by 2 bases, with 6 bases of the junction left unmatched. The CDR3 reads CASSPSGGAYEQYF. As DNA, the CDR3 is TGTGCCAGCAGTCCCTCTGGGGGGGCCTACGAGCAGTACTTC.

This clone was detected a few times. The chain couples TRBV7-8 to TRBJ1-1; 7 nucleotides match TRBD1. The CDR3 runs to 16 residues. With V trimmed by 1 base and J by 2 bases, 7 bases remained unmatched. Germline values: CDR1 SGHVS, CDR2 FQNEAQ. The CDR3 bases are TGTGCCAGCAGCTTAGTAGAGGGGGCGGGAAACACTGAAGCTTTCTTT. This gives the protein CASSLVEGAGNTEAFF.

The V call is TRBV29-1, the J call TRBJ1-2; no clear D gene. This CDR3 contains 13 residues. Germline V lookup: CDR1 SQVTM, CDR2 ANQGSEA. Trimming stripped 1 base from V and 3 bases from J, with 9 bases between. The CDR3 is CSVEGAVDYGYTF. The CDR3 DNA is TGCAGCGTTGAAGGTGCGGTTGACTATGGCTACACCTTC.

The rearrangement uses TRBV19 and TRBJ1-1, with TRBD1 as a possible D gene (6 bases). The germline V and J ends were trimmed by 10 bases and 3 bases, with 21 bases remaining between them. The CDR3 totals 15 residues. CDR1 and CDR2 (germline): LNHDA, SQIVND (reference sequence). The CDR3 region is CATKPYDRWDTEAFF. Written as DNA, the CDR3 is TGTGCCACCAAACCTTACGACAGGTGGGACACTGAAGCTTTCTTT.

This chain joins TRBV21-1 and TRBJ2-7; TRBD1, as called in the table, went unchecked against the DNA. TRBV21-1 is an annotated pseudogene. The CDR3 is 17 residues long. The DNA for the CDR3 is TGTGCCAGCAGCAAAGTCTCGGACAGGGGGAGCTCCTACGAGCAGTACTTC. This sequence encodes CASSKVSDRGSSYEQYF.

The J gene is TRBJ2-7, the V gene TRBV19; weak D call: TRBD1 (7 bases). There are 13 residues in the CDR3. The germline V and J ends were trimmed by 4 bases and 6 bases, with 13 bases remaining between them. From germline, CDR1 is LNHDA and CDR2 SQIVND (reference sequence). The CDR3 spells CASSNQGGGEQYF. CDR3 in DNA: TGTGCCAGTAGTAACCAGGGGGGCGGCGAGCAGTACTTC.

The CDR3 nucleotides are TGCGCCAGCAGCCCCATGGGGGGGGGCAATCAGCCCCAGCATTTT. This encodes CASSPMGGGNQPQHF. The J gene is TRBJ1-5, the V gene TRBV5-1; D perhaps matches TRBD1 (5 bases). V gave up 4 bases and J gave up 2 bases, with 13 bases separating them. The CDR3 consists of 15 residues. CDR1 and CDR2 from the germline V gene are SGHRS and YFSETQ. The full variable domain, completed using reference TRBV5-1 and TRBJ1-5, is KAGVTQTPRYLIKTRGQQVTLSCSPISGHRSVSWYQQTPGQGLQFLFEYFSETQRNKGNFPGRFSGRQFSNSRSEMNVSTLELGDSALYLCASSPMGGGNQPQHFGDGTRLSIL.